This T cell receptor beta chain comes out of a study of T cell repertoires in cytomegalovirus infection. This clonotype turned up a few times. TCRdb redid the calling of the reads with MiXCR, one entry per CDR3 protein. The table has 450,000 to 600,000 distinct CDR3 sequences, about 11% seen once. The CDR3 sequence is 17 residues long. The V gene's germline CDR1 is SGHNT and CDR2 YYREEE (reference sequence). V was pared by 2 bases and J by 0 bases, with 6 bases of the junction left unmatched. The sample consisted of PBMCs. The receptor was derived from a human donor in good health (CMV status not recorded). Some clones in this sample may be carry-over from other donors' samples. The rearrangement joins TRBV5-4 to TRBJ2-4, with TRBD2 matching 9 bases. The CDR3 loop is CASSLRLAGLAKNIQYF. Written as DNA, the CDR3 is TGTGCCAGCAGCTTACGGCTAGCGGGACTAGCCAAAAACATTCAGTACTTC. The full variable domain, completed using reference TRBV5-4 and TRBJ2-4, is ETGVTQSPTHLIKTRGQQVTLRCSSQSGHNTVSWYQQALGQGPQFIFQYYREEENGRGNFPPRFSGLQFPNYSSELNVNALELDDSALYLCASSLRLAGLAKNIQYFGAGTRLSVL.